Listed below are T cell receptor beta chains from one sample, sequenced in a study of blood T cell repertoires in COVID-19. The repertoire was sequenced with immunoSEQ multiplex PCR; TCRdb's copy has only in-frame clones and lacks some. The data show 140,000 or so clones, around 86% seen once. Sequences were obtained from PBMCs or T cells enriched from blood (not recorded which). The receptors derive from a man aged 55 to 69 who had recovered from COVID-19. Each CDR3 is given with its conserved first and last residue. The order of the fields is J gene, V gene, D gene, clone size, CDR3 DNA, CDR3 protein. The D gene is left open where the match is weak. Clone size is not always given. Where it is, it says once, few, many or a class for expanded clones.

>TRBJ2-7|TRBV28|.|.
TGTGCCAGCTCACAGGGATACGAGCAGTACTTC
CASSQGYEQYF
>TRBJ2-6|TRBV10-2|.|.
TGCGCCAGCGGAGCCTCTGGGGCCAACGTCCTGACTTTC
CASGASGANVLTF
>TRBJ1-2|TRBV5-4|TRBD1|.
TGTGCCAGCAGCTTAGAGGGACAGGCCTATGGCTACACCTTC
CASSLEGQAYGYTF
>TRBJ1-2|TRBV5-1|TRBD1|.
TGCGCCAGCAGCCCGGGGGCAGGGGGTGCAGCGGGCGGCTACACCTTC
CASSPGAGGAAGGYTF
>TRBJ2-3|TRBV30|.|.
TGTGCCTGGAGTGTTTACAACCCGAATACGCAGTATTTT
CAWSVYNPNTQYF
>TRBJ2-1|TRBV7-8|TRBD2|.
TGTGCCAGCTCTAGCGGGGTGCGGGAGGGCTACAATGAGCAGTTCTTC
CASSSGVREGYNEQFF
>TRBJ2-3|TRBV15|TRBD1|.
TGTGCCACCACCGGGACAGCTAGCACAGATACGCAGTATTTT
CATTGTASTDTQYF
>TRBJ2-1|TRBV7-9|TRBD2|.
TGTGCCAGCAGCCCTCGGGAGGGCCGGAGATCCTACAATGAGCAGTTCTTC
CASSPREGRRSYNEQFF
>TRBJ2-5|TRBV11-3|TRBD2|.
TGTGCCAGCAGCTTCGGGACTAGCGGGGACGAGACCCAGTACTTC
CASSFGTSGDETQYF
>TRBJ2-1|TRBV3-1/TRBV3-2|TRBD2|.
TGTGCCAGCAGCCAAGTCCTAGCGGGAGGTGAGCAGTTCTTC
CASSQVLAGGEQFF
>TRBJ2-5|TRBV9|TRBD2|.
TGTGCCAGCAGCGCCGGGACTAGCGCTCAAGAGACCCAGTACTTC
CASSAGTSAQETQYF
>TRBJ1-2|TRBV28|.|.
TGTGCCAGCAGCCTCCGCGCCAAAGCTAACTATGGCTACACCTTC
CASSLRAKANYGYTF
>TRBJ1-5|TRBV7-9|.|.
TGTGCCAGCAGTCGAAGCGGGACACCGACCAATCAGCCCCAGCATTTT
CASSRSGTPTNQPQHF
>TRBJ1-2|TRBV12-3/TRBV12-4|.|once
TGTGCCAGCAGCGGACAGTTCTCGGGCTACACCTTC
CASSGQFSGYTF
>TRBJ2-5|TRBV11-2|.|.
TGTGCCAGCAGCTTCACGGCGGGGCAAGAGACCCAGTACTTC
CASSFTAGQETQYF
>TRBJ1-6|TRBV5-6|.|.
TGTGCCAGCAGCTCCCCATTGAGCTCCTATAATTCACCCCTCCACTTT
CASSSPLSSYNSPLHF
>TRBJ2-5|TRBV28|.|.
TGTGCCAGCAGCTCACCTGCTGTAGCGGTCCAAGAGACCCAGTACTTC
CASSSPAVAVQETQYF
>TRBJ1-1|TRBV25-1|.|.
TGTGCCAGCAGTGGGGCAGTAAAGAACACTGAAGCTTTCTTT
CASSGAVKNTEAFF
>TRBJ1-2|TRBV5-1|.|few
TGCGCCAGCAGCTTGCAGGGGATGGGCTATGGCTACACCTTC
CASSLQGMGYGYTF
>TRBJ2-7|TRBV27|TRBD1|.
TGTGCCAGCAGTTTACTGGGACAGGTAAGGGACGAGCAGTACTTC
CASSLLGQVRDEQYF
>TRBJ1-1|TRBV4-1|.|.
TGCGCCAGCAGCCATTTAGGGGCTTCGAACACTGAAGCTTTCTTT
CASSHLGASNTEAFF
>TRBJ1-2|TRBV5-4|TRBD1|.
TGTGCCAGCAGCAGGGACAGGCAATCAATCTACACCTTC
CASSRDRQSIYTF
>TRBJ1-3|TRBV29-1|TRBD1|.
TGCAGCGTTGACCCCTTACAGGGGGCTCCTGGAAACACCATATATTTT
CSVDPLQGAPGNTIYF
>TRBJ2-5|TRBV7-9|.|.
TGTGCCAGCAGCTCCAGATCGGGGTCTGTGGCAATTCTGGAGACCCAGTACTTC
CASSSRSGSVAILETQYF
>TRBJ1-5|TRBV10-3|.|.
TGTGCCATCAGTGAGTCGACGGGACACACCGGTCAGCCCCAGCATTTT
CAISESTGHTGQPQHF
>TRBJ1-5|TRBV28|TRBD1|.
TGTGCCAGCAGTTTAATCGGGTTGACAGGGGGTTCTTTT
CASSLIGLTGGSF
>TRBJ1-6|TRBV6-5|TRBD1|once
TGTGCCAGCAGTCTCCGGGACAGATTTTCACCCCTCCACTTT
CASSLRDRFSPLHF
>TRBJ1-5|TRBV16|.|.
TGTGCCAGCAGCCCTTCGGGTCTTGATCAGCCCCAGCATTTT
CASSPSGLDQPQHF
>TRBJ1-2|TRBV7-8|.|.
TGTGCCAGCAGCTACCCCGGGGACTATGGCTACACCTTC
CASSYPGDYGYTF
>TRBJ2-1|TRBV2|TRBD2|.
TGTGCCAGCAAAGGACTAGCGGGAGCGAGGAATGAGCAGTTCTTC
CASKGLAGARNEQFF
>TRBJ1-2|TRBV19|.|.
TGTGCCAGTAGTAAATACAGGGATTTAGGCTACACCTTC
CASSKYRDLGYTF
>TRBJ2-7|TRBV19|TRBD1|.
TGTGCCAGCGGAAGGGGGCTCTACGAGCAGTACTTC
CASGRGLYEQYF
>TRBJ1-2|TRBV5-4|.|.
TGTGCCAGCAATGTACCGGGCAGGGAGGCGGGCTACACCTTC
CASNVPGREAGYTF
>TRBJ1-3|TRBV2|TRBD1|.
TGTGCCAGCAGTGACAGGACAGGGGCCGGAAACACCATATATTTT
CASSDRTGAGNTIYF
>TRBJ2-7|TRBV7-9|TRBD1|.
TGTGCCAGCAGCTTGCGACAGGGGGACGAGCAGTACTTC
CASSLRQGDEQYF
>TRBJ1-2|TRBV4-2|TRBD1|.
TGTGCCAGCAGCCAAGACCCGAGACAGGGGTCCGGCTACACCTTC
CASSQDPRQGSGYTF
>TRBJ2-7|TRBV11-3|.|.
TGTGCCAGCAGCTTAGGCCCAACACCCCCGTACGAGCAGTACTTC
CASSLGPTPPYEQYF
>TRBJ1-2|TRBV19|.|.
TGTGCCAGTAGAAAGTTGGGAGGGGACATTTCTAACTATGGCTACACCTTC
CASRKLGGDISNYGYTF
>TRBJ1-6|TRBV28|.|.
TGTGCCAGCAGTTTTAAACAGGGATTTGTATATAATTCACCCCTCCACTTT
CASSFKQGFVYNSPLHF
>TRBJ2-2|TRBV7-3|TRBD2|few
TGTGCCAGCAGCTTAGCTCCGACTAGCGGGAGGAGGGGGGAGCTGTTTTTT
CASSLAPTSGRRGELFF
>TRBJ1-1|TRBV5-1|.|.
TGCGCCAGCAGTAACCGAGAGGGCACTGAAGCTTTCTTT
CASSNREGTEAFF
>TRBJ1-5|TRBV28|TRBD1|.
TGTGCCAGCAGTGGGACAGGCAATCAGCCCCAGCATTTT
CASSGTGNQPQHF
>TRBJ1-3|TRBV19|.|.
TGTGCCAGTAGCGAGTGGGCACAGGGTCCTGGAAACACCATATATTTT
CASSEWAQGPGNTIYF
>TRBJ1-5|TRBV19|.|.
TGTGCCAGTAGTGACAGAATTAATCAGCCCCAGCATTTT
CASSDRINQPQHF
>TRBJ1-1|TRBV4-2|.|few
TGTGCCAGCAGCCAAGGCGGCAGCAAGAACACTGAAGCTTTCTTT
CASSQGGSKNTEAFF
>TRBJ2-2|TRBV28|TRBD2|.
TGTGCCAGCAGGCGGACTAGCGGGAGCGCCACCGGGGAGCTGTTTTTT
CASRRTSGSATGELFF
>TRBJ1-5|TRBV6-5|TRBD1|.
TGTGCCAGCAGTAGGGACAGGGGCAATCAGCCCCAGCATTTT
CASSRDRGNQPQHF
>TRBJ1-4|TRBV7-9|.|.
TGTGCCAGCAGCCATCCGCCCACCACAGCTGAGGAAAAACTGTTTTTT
CASSHPPTTAEEKLFF
>TRBJ2-7|TRBV27|TRBD2|.
TGTGCCAGCAGTAGTGCGTGGGCTAGCGGGAGGGGTGAGCAGTACTTC
CASSSAWASGRGEQYF
>TRBJ2-7|TRBV29-1|.|.
TGCAGCGCTAAAAACTACGAGCAGTACTTC
CSAKNYEQYF
>TRBJ1-1|TRBV5-5|.|.
TGTGCCAGCAGCCCGGGGGGGTGGAACACTGAAGCTTTCTTT
CASSPGGWNTEAFF
>TRBJ2-7|TRBV7-9|.|.
TGTGCCAGCAGCTTCGGGGATGGGGGCTCGTACGAGCAGTACTTC
CASSFGDGGSYEQYF
>TRBJ2-7|TRBV5-6|TRBD2|.
TGTGCCAGCGGAACTAGCGGCTACGAGCAGTACTTC
CASGTSGYEQYF
>TRBJ1-2|TRBV27|TRBD1|once
TGTGCCAGCAGTAAAGGACAGGGCCCCTATGGCTACACCTTC
CASSKGQGPYGYTF
>TRBJ2-7|TRBV7-2|TRBD1|.
TGTGCCAGCAGCATCTCCGGGACAGCCACTTCCTACGAGCAGTACTTC
CASSISGTATSYEQYF
>TRBJ1-6|TRBV7-3|.|.
TGTGCCAGCAGCTTAAGTCGGAATTCACCCCTCCACTTT
CASSLSRNSPLHF
>TRBJ2-1|TRBV28|TRBD2|.
TGTGCCATCAAAGCGGGCGGGGGGACCTACAATGAGCAGTTCTTC
CAIKAGGGTYNEQFF
>TRBJ2-2|TRBV12-3/TRBV12-4|.|once
TGTGCCAGCAGTTCACAGTACACCGGGGAGCTGTTTTTT
CASSSQYTGELFF
>TRBJ1-3|TRBV14|.|.
TGTGCCAGCAGCCAACCTGCCAGAACTGGAAACACCATATATTTT
CASSQPARTGNTIYF